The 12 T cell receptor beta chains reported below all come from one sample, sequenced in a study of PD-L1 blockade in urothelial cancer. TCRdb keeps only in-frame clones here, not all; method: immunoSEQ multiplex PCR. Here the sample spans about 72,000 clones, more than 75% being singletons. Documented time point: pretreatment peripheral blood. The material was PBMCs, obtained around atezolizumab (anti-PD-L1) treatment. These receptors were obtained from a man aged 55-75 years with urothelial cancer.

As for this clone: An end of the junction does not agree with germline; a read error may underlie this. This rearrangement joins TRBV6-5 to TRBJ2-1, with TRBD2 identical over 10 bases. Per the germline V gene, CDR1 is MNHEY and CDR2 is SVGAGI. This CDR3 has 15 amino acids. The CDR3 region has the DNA TGTGCCAGCAGCTACTCTAGCGGGGGTGTTAATGAGCAGTTCTTC. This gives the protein CASSYSSGGVNEQFF.

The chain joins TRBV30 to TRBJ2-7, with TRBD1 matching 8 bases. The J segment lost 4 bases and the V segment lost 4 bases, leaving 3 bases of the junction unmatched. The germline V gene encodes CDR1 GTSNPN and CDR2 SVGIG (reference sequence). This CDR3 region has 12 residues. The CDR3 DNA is TGTGCCTGGATAACAGGGGGGTACGAGCAGTACTTC. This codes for CAWITGGYEQYF.

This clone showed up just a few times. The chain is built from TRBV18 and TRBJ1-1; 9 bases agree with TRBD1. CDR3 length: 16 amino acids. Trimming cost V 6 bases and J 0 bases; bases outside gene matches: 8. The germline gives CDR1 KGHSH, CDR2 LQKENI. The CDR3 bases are TGTGCCAGCTCGTTACAGGGGGCTGGGGTGAACACTGAAGCTTTCTTT. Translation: CASSLQGAGVNTEAFF.

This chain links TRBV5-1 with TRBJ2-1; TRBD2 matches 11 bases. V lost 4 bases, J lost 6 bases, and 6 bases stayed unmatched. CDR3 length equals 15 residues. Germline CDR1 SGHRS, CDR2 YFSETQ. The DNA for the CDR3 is TGCGCCAGCAGCCTTCAGACTAGCGGGGTCAATGAGCAGTTCTTC. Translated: CASSLQTSGVNEQFF.

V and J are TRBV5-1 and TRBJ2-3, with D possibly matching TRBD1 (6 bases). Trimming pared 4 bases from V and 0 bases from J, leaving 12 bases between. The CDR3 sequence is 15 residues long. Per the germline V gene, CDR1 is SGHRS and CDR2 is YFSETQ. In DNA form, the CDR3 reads TGCGCCAGCAGCGCCCCGGACAGAAGCACAGATACGCAGTATTTT. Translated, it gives CASSAPDRSTDTQYF.

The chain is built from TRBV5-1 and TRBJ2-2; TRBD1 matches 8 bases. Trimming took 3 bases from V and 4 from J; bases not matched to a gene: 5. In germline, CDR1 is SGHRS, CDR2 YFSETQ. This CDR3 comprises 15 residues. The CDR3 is CASSSRQGRTGELFF. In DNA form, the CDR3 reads TGCGCCAGCAGCTCACGACAGGGGCGCACCGGGGAGCTGTTTTTT.

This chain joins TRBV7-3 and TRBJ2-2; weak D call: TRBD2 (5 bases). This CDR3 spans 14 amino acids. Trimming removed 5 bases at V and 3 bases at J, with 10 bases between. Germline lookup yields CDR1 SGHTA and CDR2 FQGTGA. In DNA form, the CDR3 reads TGTGCCAGCAGCCCGCTCGGGGACACCGGGGAGCTGTTTTTT. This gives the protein CASSPLGDTGELFF. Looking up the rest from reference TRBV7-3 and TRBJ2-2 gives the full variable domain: GAGVSQTPSNKVTEKGKYVELRCDPISGHTALYWYRQSLGQGPEFLIYFQGTGAADDSGLPNDRFFAVRPEGSVSTLKIQRTERGDSAVYLCASSPLGDTGELFFGEGSRLTVL.

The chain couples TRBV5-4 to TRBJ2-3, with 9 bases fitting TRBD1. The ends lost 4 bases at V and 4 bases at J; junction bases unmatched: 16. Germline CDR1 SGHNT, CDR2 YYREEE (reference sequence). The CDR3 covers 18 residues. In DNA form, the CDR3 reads TGTGCCAGCAGCCCCGGCTGGGGACAGGGACGAATTGCAGATACGCAGTATTTT. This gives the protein CASSPGWGQGRIADTQYF. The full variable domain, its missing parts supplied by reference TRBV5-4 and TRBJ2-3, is ETGVTQSPTHLIKTRGQQVTLRCSSQSGHNTVSWYQQALGQGPQFIFQYYREEENGRGNFPPRFSGLQFPNYSSELNVNALELDDSALYLCASSPGWGQGRIADTQYFGPGTRLTVL.

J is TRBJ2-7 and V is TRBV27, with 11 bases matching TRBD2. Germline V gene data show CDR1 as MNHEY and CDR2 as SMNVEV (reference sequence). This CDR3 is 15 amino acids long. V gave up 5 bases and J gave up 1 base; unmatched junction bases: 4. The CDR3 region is CASSTRLAGSYEQYF. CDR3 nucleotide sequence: TGTGCCAGCAGTACCAGACTAGCGGGGTCCTACGAGCAGTACTTC.

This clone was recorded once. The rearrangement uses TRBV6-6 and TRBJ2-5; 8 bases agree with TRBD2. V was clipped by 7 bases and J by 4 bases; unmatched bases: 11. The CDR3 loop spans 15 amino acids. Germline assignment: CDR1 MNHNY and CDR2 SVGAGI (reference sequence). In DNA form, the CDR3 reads TGTGCCAGCATCGGATCGCGGGGGGCGCTAGAGACCCAGTACTTC. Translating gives CASIGSRGALETQYF.

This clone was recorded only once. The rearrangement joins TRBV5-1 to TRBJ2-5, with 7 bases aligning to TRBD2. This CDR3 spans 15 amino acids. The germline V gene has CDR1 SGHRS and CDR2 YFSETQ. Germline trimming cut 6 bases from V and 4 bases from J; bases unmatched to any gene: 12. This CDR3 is CASNLLGGVGETQYF. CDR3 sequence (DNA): TGCGCCAGCAACCTACTTGGGGGGGTCGGAGAGACCCAGTACTTC.

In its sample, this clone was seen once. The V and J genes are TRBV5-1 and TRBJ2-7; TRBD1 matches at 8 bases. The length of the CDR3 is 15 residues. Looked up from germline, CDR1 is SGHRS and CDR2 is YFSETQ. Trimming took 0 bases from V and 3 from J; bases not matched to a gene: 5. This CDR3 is CASSLVSGQVYEQYF. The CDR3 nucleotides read TGCGCCAGCAGCTTGGTATCGGGACAGGTCTACGAGCAGTACTTC.